Below, one T cell receptor (beta chain) is given with its context. This entry is derived from a study of OX40 agonist ivuxolimab in advanced cancers. Study overall: A diagnosis of hepatocellular carcinoma, melanoma, renal cell or head and neck cancer was present in dose-escalation patients.

Sequencing was performed with immunoSEQ multiplex PCR; in TCRdb, only in-frame clones are kept and a portion is missing. The sample records 50,000 to 65,000 clones, approximately 83% being singletons. With 6 bases clipped from V and 5 bases from J, the junction kept 16 bases outside the gene matches. Germline V gene sequence: CDR1 KGHSH, CDR2 LQKENI. The CDR3 length is 16 residues. Sample: CD4+ or CD8+ T cells sorted from blood, taken in a trial of the OX40 agonist ivuxolimab. This sequence was found in an adult with an advanced solid tumor such as melanoma, head and neck, liver or kidney cancer. The J gene is TRBJ2-7, the V gene TRBV18, with 7 bases lining up with TRBD2. The CDR3 nucleotides read TGTGCCAGCTCTCCGGGGGGAGGGATACTTATCCACGAGCAGTACTTC. Amino acid sequence: CASSPGGGILIHEQYF. Supplemented by reference TRBV18 and TRBJ2-7, the full variable domain reads NAGVMQNPRHLVRRRGQEARLRCSPMKGHSHVYWYRQLPEEGLKFMVYLQKENIIDESGMPKERFSAEFPKEGPSILRIQQVVRGDSAAYFCASSPGGGILIHEQYFGPGTRLTVT.